These 18 T cell receptor beta chains originate from one sample sequenced in a study of T cell repertoires in cytomegalovirus infection. In TCRdb, the reads were re-called with MiXCR into one record per CDR3 protein. The sample consists of 650,000 to 900,000 distinct CDR3 sequences, 25% to 35% of them appearing once. These receptors have no known antigen. This specimen consisted of cultured CD8+ T cells from PBMCs, obtained from culture after CMV antigen stimulation. These TCRs come from a human donor in good health (CMV status not recorded). Some clones in this sample may be carry-over from other donors' samples.

V gene TRBV6-1 combines with J gene TRBJ2-3; a possible D gene is TRBD1 (5 bases). V lost 0 bases and J 5 bases, leaving 15 bases between the germline ends. This CDR3 contains 16 residues. The germline V gene encodes CDR1 MNHNS and CDR2 SASEGT. CDR3 amino acids: CASSEAPVRGRDTQYF. The CDR3 nucleotides are TGTGCCAGCAGTGAAGCGCCCGTTAGGGGTAGAGATACGCAGTATTTT.

This clonotype turned up a few times. V and J are TRBV6-2 or TRBV6-3 and TRBJ2-2; 9 nucleotides agree with TRBD1. Trimming took 5 bases from V and 3 from J; bases not matched to a gene: 7. Germline CDR1 is MNHEY and CDR2 is SVGEGT. This CDR3 is built from 16 residues. For the CDR3, the DNA is TGTGCCAGCAGTCCCCTACAGGGGGCAGACACCGGGGAGCTGTTTTTT. Translation gives CASSPLQGADTGELFF.

The chain joins TRBV2 to TRBJ1-1; D might be TRBD1 (5 bases). CDR1 is SNHLY, CDR2 FYNNEI, per germline. The CDR3 has 12 amino acids. Trimming pared 11 bases from V and 1 base from J, leaving 11 bases between. This chain's CDR3 is CAQPGKNTEAFF. CDR3 sequence (DNA): TGTGCCCAGCCAGGGAAGAACACTGAAGCTTTCTTT.

The rearrangement uses TRBV20-1 and TRBJ2-1; possible D gene TRBD1, 6 bases. The J call is uncertain, as TRBJ2-7 better fits the DNA end. Germline V gene sequence: CDR1 DFQATT, CDR2 SNEGSKA (reference sequence). This CDR3 has 14 amino acids. The CDR3 DNA follows: TGCAGTGCTAGATCGGAGGACAGAAGGAGTGAGCAGTACTTC. Its translation is CSARSEDRRSEQYF.

The rearrangement uses TRBV10-3 and TRBJ2-1; 8 bases match TRBD1. The germline V gene has CDR1 ENHRY and CDR2 SYGVKD. The CDR3 is made up of 13 amino acids. The trim removed 8 bases at V and 6 bases at J, leaving 6 bases unmatched. This CDR3 reads CAIQGAGPNEQFF. CDR3 bases: TGTGCCATCCAGGGGGCCGGCCCCAATGAGCAGTTCTTC.

A few counts support this clonotype. The CDR3 sequence: CASSPGARIEQYV. DNA for the CDR3: TGTGCCAGCAGCCCTGGAGCGCGGATCGAGCAGTACGTC. The chain couples TRBV5-6 to TRBJ2-7; D call uncertain. V was pared by 4 bases and J by 6 bases, with 14 bases between. The germline V gene has CDR1 SGHDT and CDR2 YYEEEE. This CDR3 is built from 13 residues.

This clonotype was recorded many times. The chain uses TRBV13 and TRBJ2-5; D is perhaps TRBD1 or TRBD2 (7 bases each). CDR1 and CDR2 from the germline V gene are PRHDT and FYEKMQ (reference sequence). V lost 3 bases and J 7 bases, leaving 18 bases between the germline ends. The CDR3 extends over 15 amino acids. The CDR3 reads CASSFAGDREGTQYF. CDR3 sequence (DNA): TGTGCCAGCAGCTTCGCCGGTGACAGGGAGGGGACCCAGTACTTC. Full variable domain (outside the CDR3, taken from reference TRBV13 and TRBJ2-5): AAGVIQSPRHLIKEKRETATLKCYPIPRHDTVYWYQQGPGQDPQFLISFYEKMQSDKGSIPDRFSAQQFSDYHSELNMSSLELGDSALYFCASSFAGDREGTQYFGPGTRLLVL.

V usage is TRBV19 and J usage is TRBJ2-2, with D possibly called TRBD1 or TRBD2 (5 bases each). The CDR3 consists of 15 residues. In germline, CDR1 is LNHDA, CDR2 SQIVND (reference sequence). Trimming removed 3 bases at V and 6 bases at J, with 14 bases between. The CDR3 region has the DNA TGTGCCAGTAGTATGAGGGGAGAAAAAGCCGGGGAGCTGTTTTTT. Amino acid sequence: CASSMRGEKAGELFF.

The chain couples TRBV6-2 or TRBV6-3 to TRBJ2-5; 15 positions match TRBD2. Germline values: CDR1 MNHEY, CDR2 SVGEGT. The trim removed 4 bases at V and 4 bases at J, leaving 7 bases unmatched. This CDR3 has 17 amino acids. The CDR3 reads CASSFGTSGGRAETQYF. The DNA of the CDR3 is TGTGCCAGCAGTTTCGGGACTAGCGGGGGGAGAGCAGAGACCCAGTACTTC.

J is TRBJ1-1 and V is TRBV20-1; TRBD1 matches at 11 bases. Germline CDR1 reads DFQATT; CDR2 reads SNEGSKA (reference sequence). With 5 bases clipped from V and 8 bases from J, the junction kept 10 bases outside the gene matches. The CDR3 covers 14 residues. CDR3 sequence reads: CSAWDRGGLFEAFF. The CDR3, as DNA: TGCAGTGCTTGGGACAGGGGGGGATTATTCGAAGCTTTCTTT.

The rearrangement links TRBV28 to TRBJ2-2; 7 bases agree with TRBD2. This CDR3 spans 16 amino acids. V was clipped by 6 bases and J by 0 bases; unmatched bases: 7. Germline V lookup: CDR1 MDHEN, CDR2 SYDVKM. CDR3 DNA sequence: TGTGCCAGCAGCGGGGACTACTCCGCGAACACCGGGGAGCTGTTTTTT. This gives the protein CASSGDYSANTGELFF.

There are a few counts of this clonotype. The chain links TRBV10-3 to TRBJ1-2, with unresolved D. The CDR3 contains 15 residues. In germline, CDR1 is ENHRY, CDR2 SYGVKD. The V gene lost 3 bases and the J gene lost 0 bases, with 11 bases spanning the gap. CDR3 nucleotides: TGTGCCATCAGTGACCTGACGGCCTCTAACTATGGCTACACCTTC. Translated, it gives CAISDLTASNYGYTF.

This clonotype appeared a few times. The junction does not match germline at one end; this may be a read error. The gene calls are TRBV7-9 and TRBJ1-5, with 9 positions matching TRBD1. Germline values: CDR1 SEHNR, CDR2 FQNEAQ (reference sequence). The CDR3 covers 11 residues. This CDR3 is CASSRQGVLYF. For the CDR3, the DNA is TGTGCCAGCAGCCGACAGGGGGTTCTGTATTTT.

The rearrangement links TRBV27 to TRBJ1-2; D call uncertain. V shed 1 base and J shed 4 bases, with 10 bases lying between them. The CDR3 spans 14 residues. Germline CDR1 MNHEY, CDR2 SMNVEV (reference sequence). The CDR3 loop is CASSLYGVGYGYTF. The CDR3 nucleotides read TGTGCCAGCAGTTTATATGGGGTGGGCTATGGCTACACCTTC.

This clonotype was recorded a few times. The chain is built from TRBV12-5 and TRBJ2-2, with 10 bases fitting TRBD1. Germline assignment: CDR1 LGHNT and CDR2 FRNRAP. This CDR3 is built from 21 residues. The junction had 19 bases not matched to a gene; V was cut back by 6 bases and J by 0 bases. CDR3 residues: CASGLTGGFNPTRTNTGELFF. CDR3 DNA sequence: TGTGCTAGTGGATTGACAGGGGGCTTCAACCCCACCAGAACGAACACCGGGGAGCTGTTTTTT.

This clonotype was observed a few times. The chain joins TRBV20-1 to TRBJ1-1; tentatively, D is TRBD1 (6 bases). Germline CDR1 and CDR2: DFQATT and SNEGSKA (reference sequence). This CDR3 spans 14 amino acids. V dropped 0 bases and J dropped 5 bases, with 13 bases sitting between them. The CDR3 protein is CSARDPGGRTEAFF. CDR3 nucleotides: TGCAGTGCTAGAGATCCCGGGGGGCGTACTGAAGCTTTCTTT.

The chain links TRBV5-4 to TRBJ2-3; 8 nucleotides align to TRBD2. The CDR3 runs to 15 residues. The junction had 4 bases not matched to a gene; V was cut back by 0 bases and J by 4 bases. Germline V gene sequence: CDR1 SGHNT, CDR2 YYREEE (reference sequence). DNA of the CDR3: TGTGCCAGCAGCTTGGTTGGCGGGGGGTCAGATACGCAGTATTTT. It codes for CASSLVGGGSDTQYF.

Ten or more counts support this clonotype. The rearrangement links TRBV7-2 to TRBJ2-3; 7 bases match TRBD2. Germline CDR1 SGHTA, CDR2 FQGNSA. With 5 bases clipped from V and 0 bases from J, the junction kept 11 bases outside the gene matches. The CDR3 spans 17 residues. CDR3 in DNA: TGTGCCAGCAGCCATGAGTATGTGGGGGGGAGCACAGATACGCAGTATTTT. Protein sequence: CASSHEYVGGSTDTQYF.